The 5 T cell receptor beta chains below were found in one sample sequenced in a study of a mutant IDH1 vaccine in newly diagnosed glioma. Generated by immunoSEQ multiplex PCR, the TCRdb table keeps only in-frame clones and is missing some. The sample contains 70,000 to 100,000 clones, roughly four fifths of which appear only once. Specified time point: baseline, week 1 (first vaccination visit). Sample treatment: pre-vaccination baseline after standard-of-care therapy. This specimen consisted of PBMCs, obtained from a glioma patient treated with radiotherapy, temozolomide or both. These receptors originate from a man aged 35-49 years with glioma. Some clones in this sample may be carry-over from other donors' samples.

V and J are TRBV15 and TRBJ2-2, with D possibly matching TRBD1 (5 bases). Between the trimmed V and J ends, which lost 0 bases and 0 bases, there was a span of 5 bases. The CDR3 sequence is 15 residues long. CDR1 and CDR2 from the germline V gene are LNHNV and YYDKDF (reference sequence). The CDR3 protein is CATSRDRANTGELFF. The CDR3 region has the DNA TGTGCCACCAGCAGAGACAGGGCGAACACCGGGGAGCTGTTTTTT.

The V and J genes are TRBV29-1 and TRBJ2-3; no definite D call. This CDR3 region has 12 residues. Germline lookup yields CDR1 SQVTM and CDR2 ANQGSEA. V was clipped by 1 base and J by 5 bases, with 7 bases between them. The DNA of the CDR3 is TGCAGCGTTGAAGGTACCGGAGATACGCAGTATTTT. This translates into CSVEGTGDTQYF.

This clone was observed once. This rearrangement joins TRBV30 to TRBJ1-1; TRBD1 agrees at 8 bases. This CDR3 comprises 14 residues. J lost 4 bases, V lost 7 bases, and 11 bases had no gene match. CDR1 and CDR2 from the germline V gene are GTSNPN and SVGIG (reference sequence). The CDR3, as DNA: TGTGCCTTCCAGGGGGCGAGTTGGGTCACTGAAGCTTTCTTT. Residues: CAFQGASWVTEAFF.

The chain joins TRBV18 to TRBJ2-2; D might be TRBD2 (5 bases). Germline CDR1 reads KGHSH; CDR2 reads LQKENI. The CDR3 has 15 amino acids. With 2 bases removed from V and 5 bases from J, the gap between germline ends came to 12 bases. The CDR3 spells CASSPEGLGTGELFF. The CDR3, as DNA: TGTGCCAGCTCACCAGAGGGTCTGGGTACCGGGGAGCTGTTTTTT.

V gene TRBV5-6 combines with J gene TRBJ2-2, with 9 nucleotides matching TRBD1. Germline assignment: CDR1 SGHDT and CDR2 YYEEEE. The junction had 8 bases not matched to a gene; V was cut back by 2 bases and J by 6 bases. The CDR3 contains 16 residues. The CDR3 protein is CASSLMDRGFSGELFF. The CDR3 coding sequence is TGTGCCAGCAGCTTAATGGACAGGGGTTTCTCCGGGGAGCTGTTTTTT.